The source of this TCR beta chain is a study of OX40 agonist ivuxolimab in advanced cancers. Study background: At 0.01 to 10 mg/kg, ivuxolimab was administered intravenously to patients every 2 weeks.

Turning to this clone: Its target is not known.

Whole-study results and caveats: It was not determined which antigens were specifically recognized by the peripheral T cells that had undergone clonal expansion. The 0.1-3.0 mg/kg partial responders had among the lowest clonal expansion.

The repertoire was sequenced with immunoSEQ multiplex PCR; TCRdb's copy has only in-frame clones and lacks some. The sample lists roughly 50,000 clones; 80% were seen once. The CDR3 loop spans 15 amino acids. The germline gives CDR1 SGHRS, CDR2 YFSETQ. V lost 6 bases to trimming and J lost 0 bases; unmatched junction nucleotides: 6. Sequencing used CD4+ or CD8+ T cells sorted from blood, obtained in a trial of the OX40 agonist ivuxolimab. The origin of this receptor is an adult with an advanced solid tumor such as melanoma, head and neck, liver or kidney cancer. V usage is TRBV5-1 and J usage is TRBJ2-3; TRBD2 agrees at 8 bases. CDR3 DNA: TGCGCCAGCACCCTGCAGCGGGGGAGCACAGATACGCAGTATTTT. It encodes CASTLQRGSTDTQYF.